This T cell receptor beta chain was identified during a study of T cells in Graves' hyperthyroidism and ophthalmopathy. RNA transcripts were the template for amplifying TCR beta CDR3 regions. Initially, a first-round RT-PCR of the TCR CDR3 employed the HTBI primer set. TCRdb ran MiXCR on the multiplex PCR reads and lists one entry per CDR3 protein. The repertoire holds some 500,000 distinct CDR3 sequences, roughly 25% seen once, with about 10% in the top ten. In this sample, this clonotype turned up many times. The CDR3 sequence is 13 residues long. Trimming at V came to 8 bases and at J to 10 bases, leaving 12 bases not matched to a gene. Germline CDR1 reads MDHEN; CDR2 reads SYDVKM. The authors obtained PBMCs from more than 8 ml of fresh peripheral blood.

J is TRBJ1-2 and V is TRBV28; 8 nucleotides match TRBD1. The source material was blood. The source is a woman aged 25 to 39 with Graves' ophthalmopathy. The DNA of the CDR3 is TGTGCCAGCGGCCCCGGGACAGGTTCCAACTACACCTTC. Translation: CASGPGTGSNYTF.